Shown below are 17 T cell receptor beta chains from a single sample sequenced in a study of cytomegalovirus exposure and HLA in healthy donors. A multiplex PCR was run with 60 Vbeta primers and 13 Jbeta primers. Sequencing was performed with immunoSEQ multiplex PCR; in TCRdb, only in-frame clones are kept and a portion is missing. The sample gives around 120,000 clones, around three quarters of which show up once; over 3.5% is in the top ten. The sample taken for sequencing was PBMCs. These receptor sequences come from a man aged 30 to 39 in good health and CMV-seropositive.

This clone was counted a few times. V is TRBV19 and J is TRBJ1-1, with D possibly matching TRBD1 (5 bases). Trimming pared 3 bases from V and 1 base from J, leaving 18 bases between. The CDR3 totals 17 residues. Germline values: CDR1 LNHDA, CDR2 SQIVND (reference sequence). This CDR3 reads CASSIREFQGSNTEAFF. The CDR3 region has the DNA TGTGCCAGTAGTATCCGGGAGTTCCAGGGTTCGAACACTGAAGCTTTCTTT.

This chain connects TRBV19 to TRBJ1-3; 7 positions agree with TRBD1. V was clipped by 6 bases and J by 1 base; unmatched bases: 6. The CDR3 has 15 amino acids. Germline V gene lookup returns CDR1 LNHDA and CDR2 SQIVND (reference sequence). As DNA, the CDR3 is TGTGCCAGTAGCACCGGGACAGCTTCTGGAAACACCATATATTTT. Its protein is CASSTGTASGNTIYF.

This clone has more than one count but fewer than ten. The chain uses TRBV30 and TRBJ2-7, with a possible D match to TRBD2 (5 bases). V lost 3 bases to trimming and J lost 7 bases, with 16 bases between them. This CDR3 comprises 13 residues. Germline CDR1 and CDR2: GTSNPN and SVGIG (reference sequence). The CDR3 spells CAWRGRTTGEQYF. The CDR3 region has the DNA TGTGCCTGGAGGGGGAGAACGACGGGTGAGCAGTACTTC.

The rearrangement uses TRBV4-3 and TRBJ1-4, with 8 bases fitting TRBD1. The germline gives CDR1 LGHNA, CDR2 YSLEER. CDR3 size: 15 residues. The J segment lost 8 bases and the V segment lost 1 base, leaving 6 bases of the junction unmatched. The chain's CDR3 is CASSQGTGFGEKLFF. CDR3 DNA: TGCGCCAGCAGCCAAGGGACAGGGTTTGGGGAAAAACTGTTTTTT.

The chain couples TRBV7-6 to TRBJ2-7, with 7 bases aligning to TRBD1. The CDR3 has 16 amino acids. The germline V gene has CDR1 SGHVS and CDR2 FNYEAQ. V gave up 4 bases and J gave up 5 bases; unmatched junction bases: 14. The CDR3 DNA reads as TGTGCCAGCAGCTCGCGTGCCGGACAGGAGCCCAACGAGCAGTACTTC. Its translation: CASSSRAGQEPNEQYF.

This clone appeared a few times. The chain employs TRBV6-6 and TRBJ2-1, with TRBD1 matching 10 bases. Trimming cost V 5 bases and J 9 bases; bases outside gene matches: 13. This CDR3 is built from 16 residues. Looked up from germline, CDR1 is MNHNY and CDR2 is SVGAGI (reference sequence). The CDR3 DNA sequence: TGTGCCAGCAGTAGCCGACAGGGGGCCCGCGGCGTTGAGCAGTTCTTC. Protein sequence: CASSSRQGARGVEQFF.

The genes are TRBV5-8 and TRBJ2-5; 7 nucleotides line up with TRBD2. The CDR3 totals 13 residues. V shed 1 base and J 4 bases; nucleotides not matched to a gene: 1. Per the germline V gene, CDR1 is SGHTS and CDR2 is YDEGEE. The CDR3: CASSLTGGETQYF. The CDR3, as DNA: TGTGCCAGCAGCTTGACGGGGGGAGAGACCCAGTACTTC.

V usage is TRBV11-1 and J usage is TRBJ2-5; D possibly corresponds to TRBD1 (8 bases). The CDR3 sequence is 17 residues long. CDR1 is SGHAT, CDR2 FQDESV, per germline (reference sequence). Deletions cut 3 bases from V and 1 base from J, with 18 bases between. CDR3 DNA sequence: TGTGCCAGCAGCTTGCAGGGGGCTAGCGGAGTCCAAGAGACCCAGTACTTC. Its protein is CASSLQGASGVQETQYF.

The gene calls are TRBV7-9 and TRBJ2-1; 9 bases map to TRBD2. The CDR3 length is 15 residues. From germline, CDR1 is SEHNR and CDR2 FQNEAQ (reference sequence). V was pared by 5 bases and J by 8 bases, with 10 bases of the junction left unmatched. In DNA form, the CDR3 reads TGTGCCAGCAGCGTCCCTGTTAGCGGGGGAGATGAGCAGTTCTTC. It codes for CASSVPVSGGDEQFF.

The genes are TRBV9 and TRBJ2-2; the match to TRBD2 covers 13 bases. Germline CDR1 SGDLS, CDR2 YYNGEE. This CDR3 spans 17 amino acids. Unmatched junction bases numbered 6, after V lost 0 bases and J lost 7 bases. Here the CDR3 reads CASSVATSGRGNGELFF. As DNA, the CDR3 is TGTGCCAGCAGCGTAGCAACTAGCGGGAGGGGAAACGGGGAGCTGTTTTTT.

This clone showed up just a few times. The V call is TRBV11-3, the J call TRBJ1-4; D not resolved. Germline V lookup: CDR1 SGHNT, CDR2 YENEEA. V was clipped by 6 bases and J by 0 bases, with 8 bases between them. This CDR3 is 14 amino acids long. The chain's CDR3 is CASRRSATNEKLFF. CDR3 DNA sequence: TGTGCCAGCAGAAGGAGTGCAACTAATGAAAAACTGTTTTTT.

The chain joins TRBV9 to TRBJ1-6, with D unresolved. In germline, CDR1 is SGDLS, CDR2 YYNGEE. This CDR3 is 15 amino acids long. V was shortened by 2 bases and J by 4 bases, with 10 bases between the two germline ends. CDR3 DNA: TGTGCCAGCAGCGTCGTGGCAGATTATAATTCACCCCTCCACTTT. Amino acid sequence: CASSVVADYNSPLHF.

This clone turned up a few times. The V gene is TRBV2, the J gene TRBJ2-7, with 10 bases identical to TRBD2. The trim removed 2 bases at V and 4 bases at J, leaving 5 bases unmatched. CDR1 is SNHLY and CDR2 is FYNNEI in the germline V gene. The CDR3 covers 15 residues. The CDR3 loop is CASSELAGDLYEQYF. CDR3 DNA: TGTGCCAGCAGTGAACTAGCGGGAGATCTGTACGAGCAGTACTTC.

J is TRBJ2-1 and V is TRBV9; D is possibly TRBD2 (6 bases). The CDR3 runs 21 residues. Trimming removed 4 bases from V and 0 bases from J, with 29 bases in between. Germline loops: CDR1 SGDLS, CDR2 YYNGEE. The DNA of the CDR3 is TGTGCCAGCAGCCATCCTAGACTAGTTCCCCGCGAACCCTCCTCCTACAATGAGCAGTTCTTC. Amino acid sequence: CASSHPRLVPREPSSYNEQFF.

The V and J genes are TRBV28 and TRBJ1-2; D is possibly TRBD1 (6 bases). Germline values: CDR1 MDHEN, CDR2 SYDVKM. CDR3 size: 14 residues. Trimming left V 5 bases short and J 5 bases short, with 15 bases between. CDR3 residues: CASSLDRYGYGYTF. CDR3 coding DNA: TGTGCCAGCAGTCTCGACAGGTACGGATATGGCTACACCTTC.

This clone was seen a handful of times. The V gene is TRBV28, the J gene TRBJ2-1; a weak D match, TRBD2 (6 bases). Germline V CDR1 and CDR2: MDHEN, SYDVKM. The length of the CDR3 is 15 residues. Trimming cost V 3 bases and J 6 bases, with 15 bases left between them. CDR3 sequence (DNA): TGTGCCAGCAGTTTTTCTCCCTTTAGCGGCAATGAGCAGTTCTTC. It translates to CASSFSPFSGNEQFF. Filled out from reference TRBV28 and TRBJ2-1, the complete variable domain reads DVKVTQSSRYLVKRTGEKVFLECVQDMDHENMFWYRQDPGLGLRLIYFSYDVKMKEKGDIPEGYSVSREKKERFSLILESASTNQTSMYLCASSFSPFSGNEQFFGPGTRLTVL.

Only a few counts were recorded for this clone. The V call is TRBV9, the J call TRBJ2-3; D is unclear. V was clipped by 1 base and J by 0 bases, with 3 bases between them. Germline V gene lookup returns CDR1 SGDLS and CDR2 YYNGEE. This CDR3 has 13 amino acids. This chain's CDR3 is CASSVTSTDTQYF. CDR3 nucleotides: TGTGCCAGCAGCGTAACTAGCACAGATACGCAGTATTTT.